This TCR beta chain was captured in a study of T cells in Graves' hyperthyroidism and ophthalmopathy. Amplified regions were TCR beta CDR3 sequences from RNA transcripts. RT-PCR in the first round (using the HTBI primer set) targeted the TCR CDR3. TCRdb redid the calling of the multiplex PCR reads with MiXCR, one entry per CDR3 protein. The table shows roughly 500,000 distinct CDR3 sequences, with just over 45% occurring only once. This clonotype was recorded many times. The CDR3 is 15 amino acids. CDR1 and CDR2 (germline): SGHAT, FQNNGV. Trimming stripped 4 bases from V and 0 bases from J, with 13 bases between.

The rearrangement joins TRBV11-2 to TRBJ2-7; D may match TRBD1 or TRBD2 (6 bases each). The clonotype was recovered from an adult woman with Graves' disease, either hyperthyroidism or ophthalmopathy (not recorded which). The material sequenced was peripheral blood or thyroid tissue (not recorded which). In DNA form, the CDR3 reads TGTGCCAGCAGCTCGCGGGGACACCACTCCTACGAGCAGTACTTC. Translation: CASSSRGHHSYEQYF.